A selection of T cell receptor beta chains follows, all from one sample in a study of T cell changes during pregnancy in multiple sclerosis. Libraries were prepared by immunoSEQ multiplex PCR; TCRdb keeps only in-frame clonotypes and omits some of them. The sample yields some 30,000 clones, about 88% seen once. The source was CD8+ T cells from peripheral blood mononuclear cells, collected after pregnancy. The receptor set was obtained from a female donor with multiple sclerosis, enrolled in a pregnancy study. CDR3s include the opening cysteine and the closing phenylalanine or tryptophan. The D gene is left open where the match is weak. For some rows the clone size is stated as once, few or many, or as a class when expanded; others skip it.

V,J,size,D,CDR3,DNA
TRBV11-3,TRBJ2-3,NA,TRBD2,CASSLRPAGGRDTQYF,TGTGCCAGCAGCTTACGTCCAGCGGGAGGGAGGGATACGCAGTATTTT
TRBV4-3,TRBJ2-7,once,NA,CASSQDSTGGEQYF,TGCGCCAGCAGCCAAGATTCGACCGGCGGCGAGCAGTACTTC
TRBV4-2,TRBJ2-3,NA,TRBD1,CASSPPRQGNSWPPSTDTQYF,TGTGCCAGCAGCCCCCCCCGACAGGGAAACTCGTGGCCTCCTAGCACAGATACGCAGTATTTT
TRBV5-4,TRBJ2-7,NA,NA,CASSLAGQLYEQYF,TGTGCCAGCAGCTTAGCAGGGCAGCTCTACGAGCAGTACTTC
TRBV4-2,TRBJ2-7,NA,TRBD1,CASSQDRPGTVPYEQYF,TGTGCCAGCAGCCAAGATCGCCCGGGGACAGTACCCTACGAGCAGTACTTC
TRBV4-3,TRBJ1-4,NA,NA,CASSHNLRSRTGLSEKLFF,TGCGCCAGCAGCCACAATCTTCGCAGTCGCACAGGGCTTAGTGAAAAACTGTTTTTT
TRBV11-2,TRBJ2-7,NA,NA,CASSPQGRDGTYEQYF,TGTGCCAGCAGCCCTCAAGGGCGGGACGGAACCTACGAGCAGTACTTC
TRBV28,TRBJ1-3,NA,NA,CASSRNTVVMRNTIYF,TGTGCCAGCAGTAGGAACACAGTGGTTATGCGAAACACCATATATTTT
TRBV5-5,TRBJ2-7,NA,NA,CASSGLGREDPYEQYF,TGTGCCAGCAGCGGGTTGGGCAGGGAAGACCCCTACGAGCAGTACTTC
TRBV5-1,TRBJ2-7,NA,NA,CASSPPLATYEQYF,TGCGCCAGCAGCCCGCCCCTAGCCACCTACGAGCAGTACTTC
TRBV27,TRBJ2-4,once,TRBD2,CASSPATSGKNIQYF,TGTGCCAGCAGTCCCGCGACTAGCGGAAAAAACATTCAGTACTTC
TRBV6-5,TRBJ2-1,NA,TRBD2,CASGAGTSVYNEQFF,TGTGCCAGCGGGGCCGGGACTAGCGTCTACAATGAGCAGTTCTTC
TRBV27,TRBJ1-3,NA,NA,CASSLGPEMGNTIYF,TGTGCCAGCAGTTTGGGTCCGGAGATGGGAAACACCATATATTTT
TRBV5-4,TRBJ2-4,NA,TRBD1,CASSRWGQGENIQYF,TGTGCCAGCAGCCGGTGGGGTCAGGGGGAAAACATTCAGTACTTC
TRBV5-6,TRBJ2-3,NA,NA,CASSLASAPGPDTQYF,TGTGCCAGCAGCCTTGCTAGCGCCCCGGGCCCAGATACGCAGTATTTT
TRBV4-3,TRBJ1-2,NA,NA,CASSHVGDYGYTF,TGCGCCAGCAGCCATGTCGGGGACTATGGCTACACCTTC
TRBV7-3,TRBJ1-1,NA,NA,CASSFPGDPEAFF,TGTGCCAGCAGCTTTCCAGGGGACCCTGAAGCTTTCTTT
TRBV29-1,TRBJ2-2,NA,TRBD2,CSVGLAGAGELFF,TGCAGCGTGGGACTAGCGGGAGCCGGGGAGCTGTTTTTT
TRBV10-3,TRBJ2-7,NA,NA,CAARGGDGSSYEQYF,TGTGCCGCCAGGGGTGGGGACGGAAGCTCCTACGAGCAGTACTTC
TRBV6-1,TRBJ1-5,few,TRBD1,CASSRQGSNQPQHF,TGTGCCAGCAGTCGACAGGGAAGCAATCAGCCCCAGCATTTT
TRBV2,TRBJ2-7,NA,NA,CASSGLAYEQYF,TGTGCCAGCAGTGGGTTAGCCTACGAGCAGTACTTC
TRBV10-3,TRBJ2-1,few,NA,CAISAGGIGSSYNEQFF,TGTGCCATCAGTGCGGGCGGGATCGGGAGCTCCTACAATGAGCAGTTCTTC
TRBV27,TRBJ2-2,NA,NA,CASSLQGRAGELFF,TGTGCCAGCAGTTTACAGGGGAGGGCCGGGGAGCTGTTTTTT
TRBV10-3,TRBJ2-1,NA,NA,CAISEANNEQFF,TGTGCCATCAGTGAGGCTAATAATGAGCAGTTCTTC
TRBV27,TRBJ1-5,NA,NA,CASSSGTQNQPQHF,TGTGCCAGCAGTTCCGGGACACAGAATCAGCCCCAGCATTTT
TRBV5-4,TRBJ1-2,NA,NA,CASSLGTDGGYTF,TGTGCCAGCAGCTTGGGGACAGATGGAGGCTACACCTTC
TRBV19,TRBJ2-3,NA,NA,CASSMGHPPDTQYF,TGTGCCAGTAGTATGGGACACCCCCCAGATACGCAGTATTTT
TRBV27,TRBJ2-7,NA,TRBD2,CASSSKSSGWYEQYF,TGTGCCAGCAGTTCTAAATCTAGCGGGTGGTACGAGCAGTACTTC
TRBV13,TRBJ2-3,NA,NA,CASSPLPDTQYF,TGTGCCAGCAGCCCTCTTCCAGATACGCAGTATTTT
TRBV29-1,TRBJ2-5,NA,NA,CSVEEGGETQYF,TGCAGCGTTGAAGAAGGAGGAGAGACCCAGTACTTC
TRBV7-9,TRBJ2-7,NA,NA,CASSLEDSYEQYF,TGTGCCAGCAGCTTAGAGGACAGTTACGAGCAGTACTTC
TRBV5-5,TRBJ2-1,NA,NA,CASSLGDRYYNEQFF,TGTGCCAGCAGCTTGGGAGACAGATACTACAATGAGCAGTTCTTC
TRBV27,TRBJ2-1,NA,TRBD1,CASSLWVQGAAPGYNEQFF,TGTGCCAGCAGTTTATGGGTCCAGGGGGCTGCTCCTGGCTACAATGAGCAGTTCTTC
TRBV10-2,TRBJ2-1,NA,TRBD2,CASMVGLGYDEQFF,TGCGCCAGCATGGTAGGACTAGGATACGATGAGCAGTTCTTC
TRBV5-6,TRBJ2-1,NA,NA,CASSLKAGRNEQFF,TGTGCCAGCAGCTTGAAGGCAGGCCGCAATGAGCAGTTCTTC
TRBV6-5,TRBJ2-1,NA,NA,CASTPVGDSYNEQFF,TGTGCCAGCACCCCGGTAGGGGACTCCTACAATGAGCAGTTCTTC
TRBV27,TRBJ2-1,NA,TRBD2,CASSLRREAAYNEQFF,TGTGCCAGCAGTTTACGGCGGGAGGCCGCCTACAATGAGCAGTTCTTC
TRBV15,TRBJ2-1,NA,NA,CATSREVYVGDEQFF,TGTGCCACCAGCAGAGAGGTGTATGTCGGGGATGAGCAGTTCTTC
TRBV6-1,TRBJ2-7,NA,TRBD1,CASRTGGPNYEQYF,TGTGCCAGCAGGACAGGGGGCCCTAACTACGAGCAGTACTTC
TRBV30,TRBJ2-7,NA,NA,CAWNPIGGAPYEQYF,TGTGCCTGGAACCCCATTGGCGGGGCCCCCTACGAGCAGTACTTC
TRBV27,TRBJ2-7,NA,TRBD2,CASSLIPPARTSGTPFYEQYF,TGTGCCAGCAGTTTAATCCCCCCCGCTCGGACTAGCGGGACACCCTTCTACGAGCAGTACTTC
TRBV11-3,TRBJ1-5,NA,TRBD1,CASSTLQTPDRVGNQPQHF,TGTGCCAGCAGCACCCTACAAACACCAGACAGGGTGGGCAATCAGCCCCAGCATTTT
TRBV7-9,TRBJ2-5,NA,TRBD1,CASSPNPGQEETQYF,TGTGCCAGCAGCCCCAATCCCGGACAGGAAGAGACCCAGTACTTC
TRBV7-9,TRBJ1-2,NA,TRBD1,CASSPGGSRYTF,TGTGCCAGCAGCCCAGGGGGGTCTCGCTACACCTTC
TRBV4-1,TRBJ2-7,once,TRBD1,CASSPTGQGYEQYF,TGCGCCAGCAGCCCGACGGGACAGGGCTACGAGCAGTACTTC
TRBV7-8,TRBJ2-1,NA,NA,CASSLGGSNSYNEQFF,TGTGCCAGCAGCTTAGGAGGTAGCAATTCCTACAATGAGCAGTTCTTC
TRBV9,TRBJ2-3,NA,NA,CASSVGGLNTDTQYF,TGTGCCAGCAGCGTAGGGGGACTTAACACAGATACGCAGTATTTT
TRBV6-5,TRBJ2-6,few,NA,CASSYEGGSGANVLTF,TGTGCCAGCAGTTATGAAGGGGGTTCTGGGGCCAACGTCCTGACTTTC
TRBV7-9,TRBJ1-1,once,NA,CASSLESGSEAFF,TGTGCCAGCAGCCTTGAAAGTGGGAGTGAAGCTTTCTTT